The text below deals with one T cell receptor beta chain. What it binds is not known. Germline CDR1 is KGHSH and CDR2 is LQKENI. V was trimmed by 0 bases and J by 0 bases, leaving 12 bases between them. This CDR3 contains 17 residues. The data were obtained in a study of PD-1 blockade in classical Hodgkin lymphoma. Across the study: Every 2 weeks, patients had 3 mg/kg nivolumab intravenously. The study's findings and limits: Compared with baseline, CD4+ but not CD8+ TCR diversity had risen significantly by C4D1. Reported baseline diversity: healthy donors highest, relapsed/refractory patients lowest.

TCRdb's table, derived via immunoSEQ multiplex PCR, lists solely in-frame clones and lacks some. The sample includes 25,000 or so clones, 60% to 85% of them seen just once. All patients experienced relapse after autologous stem cell transplantation, and brentuximab vedotin exposure was variable. Thawed PBMCs yielded CD4+ T cells through magnetic negative selection. Complete response, partial response or progressive disease constituted the best responses recorded. The specimen comprised CD4+ T cells from blood, sampled at baseline. This TCR was sampled from a human donor with classical Hodgkin lymphoma. The V call is TRBV18, the J call TRBJ2-1; D perhaps matches TRBD2 (7 bases). The CDR3 nucleotides read TGTGCCAGCTCACCACCGGGGGCGGGGGCCTCCTACAATGAGCAGTTCTTC. Translating it yields CASSPPGAGASYNEQFF.